A single sample is the source of the 5 T cell receptor beta chains below, sequenced in a study of T cell responses to AZD1222 COVID-19 vaccine. Sequencing used immunoSEQ multiplex PCR; TCRdb keeps in-frame clones, though not all of them. The data contain about 140,000 clones, about 89% of them singletons. Sequences were derived from peripheral blood, sampled on day 0 of AZD1222 vaccination. The receptor set was obtained from an adult in good health.

This clone was seen only a few times. The chain combines TRBV19 with TRBJ2-7, with D possibly being TRBD2 (7 bases). There are 18 residues in the CDR3. Germline loops: CDR1 LNHDA, CDR2 SQIVND (reference sequence). V shed 8 bases and J shed 5 bases, with 31 bases lying between them. The CDR3 region has the DNA TGTGCCAGTTCTCCCGGCCTTGTTGCAGGGAGGGGGGAGAACGAGCAGTACTTC. Protein sequence: CASSPGLVAGRGENEQYF.

The chain combines TRBV20-1 with TRBJ1-4; D gene uncertain. The CDR3 is 11 residues long. Germline V gene sequence: CDR1 DFQATT, CDR2 SNEGSKA (reference sequence). The V and J ends lost 6 bases and 6 bases respectively, with 8 bases between them. Here the CDR3 DNA reads TGCAGTGCACCAGCCGATGAAAAACTGTTTTTT. It codes for CSAPADEKLFF.

The CDR3 protein is CASSQVGGESGNTIYF. For the CDR3, the DNA is TGCGCCAGCAGCCAAGTAGGGGGCGAATCTGGAAACACCATATATTTT. V usage is TRBV4-1 and J usage is TRBJ1-3, with 7 nucleotides matching TRBD1. The trim removed 1 base at V and 1 base at J, leaving 4 bases unmatched. The CDR3 contains 16 residues. From germline, CDR1 is MGHRA and CDR2 YSYEKL.

The chain carries TRBV7-8 and TRBJ1-5, with 10 bases fitting TRBD1. Germline V gene data show CDR1 as SGHVS and CDR2 as FQNEAQ. The trim removed 4 bases at V and 4 bases at J, leaving 7 bases unmatched. This CDR3 comprises 16 residues. CDR3: CASSSRDRGWNQPQHF. CDR3 bases: TGTGCCAGCAGCTCTAGGGACAGGGGTTGGAATCAGCCCCAGCATTTT.

V is TRBV28 and J is TRBJ1-5; 7 nucleotides align to TRBD1. The ends lost 5 bases at V and 5 bases at J; junction bases unmatched: 9. There are 15 residues in the CDR3. CDR1 is MDHEN, CDR2 SYDVKM, per germline. In DNA, the CDR3 is TGTGCCAGCAGTACAGGACAGGCTGTCGATCAGCCCCAGCATTTT. Protein product: CASSTGQAVDQPQHF.